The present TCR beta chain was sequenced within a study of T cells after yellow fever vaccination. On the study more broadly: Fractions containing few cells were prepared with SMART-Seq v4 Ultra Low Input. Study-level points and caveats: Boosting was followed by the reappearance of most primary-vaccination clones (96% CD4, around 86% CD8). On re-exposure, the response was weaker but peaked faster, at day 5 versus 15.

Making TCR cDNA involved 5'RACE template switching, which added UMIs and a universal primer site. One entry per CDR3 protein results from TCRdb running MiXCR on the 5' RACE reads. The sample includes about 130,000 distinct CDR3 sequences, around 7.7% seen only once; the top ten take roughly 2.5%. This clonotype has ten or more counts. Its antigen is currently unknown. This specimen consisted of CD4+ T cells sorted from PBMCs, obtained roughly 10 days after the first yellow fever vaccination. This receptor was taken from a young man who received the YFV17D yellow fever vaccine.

CDR3 in DNA: TGTGCCACCAGCAGCGGGGGGGAAGATGAAAAACTGTTTTTT. Encoded protein: CATSSGGEDEKLFF. The chain links TRBV15 to TRBJ1-4, with a tentative D call TRBD1 (5 bases). The germline V and J ends were trimmed by 3 bases and 6 bases, with 11 bases remaining between them. The length of the CDR3 is 14 residues. Germline CDR1 reads LNHNV; CDR2 reads YYDKDF (reference sequence).